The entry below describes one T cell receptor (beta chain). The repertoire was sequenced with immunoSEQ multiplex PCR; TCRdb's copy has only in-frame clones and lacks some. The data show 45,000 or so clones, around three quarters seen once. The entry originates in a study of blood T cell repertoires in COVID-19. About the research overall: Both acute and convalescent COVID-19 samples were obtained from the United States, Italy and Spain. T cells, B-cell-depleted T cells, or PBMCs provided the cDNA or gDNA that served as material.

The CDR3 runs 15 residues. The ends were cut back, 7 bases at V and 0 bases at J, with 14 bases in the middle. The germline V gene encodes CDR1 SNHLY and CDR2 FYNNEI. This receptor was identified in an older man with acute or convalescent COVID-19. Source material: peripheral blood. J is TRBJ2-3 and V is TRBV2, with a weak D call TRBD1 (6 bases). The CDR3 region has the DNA TGTGCCAGCAATGCAAATCAGGGGAGCACAGATACGCAGTATTTT. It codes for CASNANQGSTDTQYF.